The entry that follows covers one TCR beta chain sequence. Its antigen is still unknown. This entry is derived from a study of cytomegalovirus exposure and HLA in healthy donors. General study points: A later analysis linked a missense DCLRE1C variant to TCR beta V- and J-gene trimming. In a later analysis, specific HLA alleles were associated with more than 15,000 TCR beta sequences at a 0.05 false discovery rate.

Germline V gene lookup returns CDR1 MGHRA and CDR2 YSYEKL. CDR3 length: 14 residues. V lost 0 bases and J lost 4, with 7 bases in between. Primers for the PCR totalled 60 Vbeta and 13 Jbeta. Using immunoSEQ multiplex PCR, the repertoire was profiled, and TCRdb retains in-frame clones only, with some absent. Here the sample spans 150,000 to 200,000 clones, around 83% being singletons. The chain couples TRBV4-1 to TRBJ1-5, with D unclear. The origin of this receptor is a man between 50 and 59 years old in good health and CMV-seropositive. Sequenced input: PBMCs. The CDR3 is CASSQDEYNQPQHF. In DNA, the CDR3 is TGCGCCAGCAGCCAAGATGAGTATAATCAGCCCCAGCATTTT.